This TCR beta chain was sequenced during a study of cytomegalovirus exposure and HLA in healthy donors. This table comes from immunoSEQ multiplex PCR, and its TCRdb copy is limited to in-frame clones, with some not included. The sample shows 100,000 to 150,000 clones, approximately 94% of them seen only once. As regards this clone: Its antigen is currently unknown.

V was pared by 6 bases and J by 12 bases, with 7 bases of the junction left unmatched. CDR3 length: 13 residues. Germline CDR1 LNHDA, CDR2 SQIVND (reference sequence). Regarding the study as a whole: Testing in vitro showed three CMV-associated chains specific for CMV antigens.

The chain uses TRBV19 and TRBJ2-6, with 8 bases fitting TRBD1. The receptor was derived from a woman in her late teens or twenties in good health and CMV-seronegative. Sequencing was carried out using PBMCs. The CDR3 loop reads CASSPTGVLVLTF. CDR3 in DNA: TGTGCCAGTAGCCCGACAGGGGTGCTCGTCCTGACTTTC.